This T cell receptor beta chain was documented in a study of molecular identifiers for immune sequencing clone quantification. TCRdb re-derived calls from the PCR reads in MiXCR, one entry per CDR3 protein. The data hold approximately 500,000 distinct CDR3 sequences, with roughly 24% observed a single time. This clonotype was picked up a small number of times. The target antigen is unknown. The germline V gene has CDR1 MNHEY and CDR2 SVGEGT. The CDR3 is made up of 15 amino acids. V lost 4 bases, J lost 7 bases, and 12 bases stayed unmatched. Libraries of naive CD8 cells were prepared from about 19,000 to 1,100,000 sorted cells using 10%, 30% or 50% RNA. Whole-study findings and limits: Reports indicate spiked Jurkat TCR RNA from one cell could be found among 900,000 to 1,000,000 naive cells.

The chain links TRBV6-2 or TRBV6-3 to TRBJ1-1; 7 positions match TRBD1. Sequencing used naive CD8+ T cells from blood, with Jurkat cell RNA spiked in. Subset here: FACS-sorted CD8+CD4-CCR7+CD45RA+ naive T cells. The receptor was derived from a human donor in good health. Some libraries in this study had Jurkat cell RNA spiked in. The CDR3 DNA follows: TGTGCCAGCAGTTTAACACAGGGGATCTCGCTTGAAGCTTTCTTT. Protein: CASSLTQGISLEAFF.